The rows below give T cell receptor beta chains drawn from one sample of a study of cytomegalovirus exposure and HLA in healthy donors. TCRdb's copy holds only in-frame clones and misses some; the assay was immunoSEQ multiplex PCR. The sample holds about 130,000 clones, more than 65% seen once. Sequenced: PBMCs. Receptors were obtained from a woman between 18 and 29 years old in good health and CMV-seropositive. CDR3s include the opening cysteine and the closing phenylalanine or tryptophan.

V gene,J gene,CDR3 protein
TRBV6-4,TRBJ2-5,CASSPKPEETQYF
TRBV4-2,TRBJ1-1,CASSQGRDEAFF
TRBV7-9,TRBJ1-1,CASLQTTTFNTEAFF
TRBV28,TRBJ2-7,CASSLGAGQGVPEQYF
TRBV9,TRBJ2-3,CASSVRGQGDTQYF
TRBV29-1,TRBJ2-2,CSVVASGSGELFF
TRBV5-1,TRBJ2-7,CARIRRGGHEQYF
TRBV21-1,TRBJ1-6,CASSKVEVGQGISPLHF
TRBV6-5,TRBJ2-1,CASSPSAGSEQFF
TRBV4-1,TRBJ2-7,CASSQVEGSSYEQYF
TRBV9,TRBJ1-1,CASSAKTGALNTEAFF
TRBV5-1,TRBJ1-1,CASSGQGGRDTEAFF
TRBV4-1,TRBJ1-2,CASSQETGGGGGYTF
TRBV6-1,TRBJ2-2,CASSVQRGGATGELFF
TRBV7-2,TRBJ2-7,CASLSGVYEQYF
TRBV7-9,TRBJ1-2,CASSRRGTVSHGYTF
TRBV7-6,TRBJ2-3,CASSFGTGRSDTQYF
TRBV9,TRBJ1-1,CASSVSGRTEAFF
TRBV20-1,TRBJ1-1,CSAREQRGAFF
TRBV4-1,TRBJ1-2,CASSQGAQGGANYGYTF
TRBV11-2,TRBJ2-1,CASSLKLAGGPNEQFF
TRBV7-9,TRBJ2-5,CASSFGGPGGETQYF
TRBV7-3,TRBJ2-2,CASSLTEAQGARTGELFF
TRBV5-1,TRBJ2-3,CASSYRQVTDTQYF
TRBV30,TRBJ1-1,CAWSVRMGDTEAFF